Given below is one T cell receptor beta chain in context. Its antigen is unknown. The data are from a study of vaccination effects on CD4 cells after COVID-19. Study-wide points: Only 1 of 255 vaccine-induced clones from healthy vaccinees cross-reacted with common cold coronaviruses. After vaccination, at late timepoints, clones induced by infection and by vaccine contracted markedly. Only a few convalescent patients and no early post-infection timepoints featured in the study.

ViraFEST used viral peptide pools to expand antigen-specific CD4+ T cells before sequencing. A 10-day culture period preceded the isolation of CD4+ T cells. Nucleocapsid antibody tests were negative, and the vaccine recipients had no prior SARS-CoV-2 infection. Replacing half the medium with IL-2 medium was done on days 3 and 7. Method: immunoSEQ multiplex PCR; TCRdb's copy keeps in-frame clones and lacks some. The sample has 65,000 to 85,000 clones, 80% seen once. This sample comprised CD4+ T cells from PBMCs cultured with SARS-CoV-2 spike peptides, obtained before COVID-19 vaccination. This TCR derives from a human donor who received a COVID-19 vaccine.

This CDR3 is CASSQTGGGNQPQHF. Written as DNA, the CDR3 is TGCGCCAGCAGCCAGACAGGGGGAGGCAATCAGCCCCAGCATTTT. The chain recombines TRBV5-1 with TRBJ1-5, with 9 bases lining up with TRBD1. Trimming removed 4 bases from V and 2 bases from J; junction bases left unmatched: 4. Germline-derived CDR1 and CDR2 are SGHRS and YFSETQ. The CDR3 covers 15 residues. The complete variable domain, with remaining parts taken from reference TRBV5-1 and TRBJ1-5, reads KAGVTQTPRYLIKTRGQQVTLSCSPISGHRSVSWYQQTPGQGLQFLFEYFSETQRNKGNFPGRFSGRQFSNSRSEMNVSTLELGDSALYLCASSQTGGGNQPQHFGDGTRLSIL.